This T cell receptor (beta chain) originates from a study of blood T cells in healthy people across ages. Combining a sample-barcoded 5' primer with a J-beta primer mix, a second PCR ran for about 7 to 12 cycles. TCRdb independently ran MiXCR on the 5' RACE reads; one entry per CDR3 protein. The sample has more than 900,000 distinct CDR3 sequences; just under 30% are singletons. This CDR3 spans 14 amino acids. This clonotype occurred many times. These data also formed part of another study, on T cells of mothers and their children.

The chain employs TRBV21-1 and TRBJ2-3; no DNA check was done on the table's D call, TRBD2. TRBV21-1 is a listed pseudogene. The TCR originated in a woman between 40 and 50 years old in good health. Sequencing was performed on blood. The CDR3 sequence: CASSWLEPTDTQYF. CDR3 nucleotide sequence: TGTGCCAGCAGCTGGCTAGAACCCACAGATACGCAGTATTTT.